The 11 T cell receptor beta chains below were found in one sample sequenced in a study of cytomegalovirus exposure and HLA in healthy donors. Assay: immunoSEQ multiplex PCR; the TCRdb copy retains only in-frame clones and omits some. The sample has about 170,000 clones, about 86% seen once. Specimen: PBMCs. The receptor set was obtained from a woman younger than 45 in good health and CMV-seronegative.

This clone showed up just a few times. The rearrangement links TRBV4-1 to TRBJ1-6, with D unclear. Germline V gives CDR1 MGHRA, CDR2 YSYEKL. The V end lost 1 base, the J end lost 7 bases, and 11 bases lay between the germline ends. The CDR3 loop spans 15 amino acids. The DNA for the CDR3 is TGCGCCAGCAGCCAAGTGTATACACCGAATTCACCCCTCCACTTT. It yields the protein CASSQVYTPNSPLHF.

This sequence joins TRBV9 and TRBJ1-2, with 8 bases identical to TRBD1. This CDR3 spans 13 amino acids. Germline CDR1 SGDLS, CDR2 YYNGEE. V was pared by 4 bases and J by 4 bases, with 3 bases of the junction left unmatched. CDR3 region: CASSRTGPYGYTF. The CDR3 DNA follows: TGTGCCAGCAGCCGGACAGGGCCCTATGGCTACACCTTC.

Only a few counts were recorded for this clone. The V and J genes are TRBV7-9 and TRBJ2-1, with TRBD2 matching over 9 bases. V was clipped by 5 bases and J by 6 bases; unmatched bases: 8. Germline assignment: CDR1 SEHNR and CDR2 FQNEAQ (reference sequence). There are 15 residues in the CDR3. The CDR3 spells CASSESSAGGNEQFF. For the CDR3, the DNA is TGTGCCAGCAGCGAATCGTCAGCGGGGGGCAATGAGCAGTTCTTC.

The chain couples TRBV10-2 to TRBJ1-1; unclear D gene. The germline V gene has CDR1 WSHSY and CDR2 SAAADI. V lost 10 bases and J 1 base, leaving 10 bases between the germline ends. This CDR3 region has 12 residues. CDR3 loop: CATSAGNTEAFF. Written as DNA, the CDR3 is TGCGCCACATCCGCGGGGAACACTGAAGCTTTCTTT.

In this sample, this clone turned up once. This rearrangement joins TRBV7-2 to TRBJ1-2, with 7 bases identical to TRBD1. The J segment lost 2 bases and the V segment lost 5 bases, leaving 5 bases of the junction unmatched. The CDR3 totals 14 residues. Per the germline V gene, CDR1 is SGHTA and CDR2 is FQGNSA. The CDR3 protein is CASSMGTANYGYTF. Written as DNA, the CDR3 is TGTGCCAGCAGCATGGGGACAGCCAACTATGGCTACACCTTC.

The chain combines TRBV4-1 with TRBJ1-1; D unclear. This CDR3 region has 13 residues. Germline V lookup: CDR1 MGHRA, CDR2 YSYEKL. Trimming removed 1 base at V and 4 bases at J, with 7 bases between. CDR3 coding DNA: TGCGCCAGCAGCCAAGCTTCTAGCACTGAAGCTTTCTTT. This gives the protein CASSQASSTEAFF.

The chain combines TRBV6-5 with TRBJ1-2, with TRBD1 matching over 9 bases. Trimming took 2 bases from V and 7 from J; bases not matched to a gene: 5. In germline, CDR1 is MNHEY, CDR2 SVGAGI. This CDR3 spans 14 amino acids. Here the CDR3 DNA reads TGTGCCAGCAGTTACGTAGGACAGGGGACTGGCTACACCTTC. It yields the protein CASSYVGQGTGYTF.

CDR3 nucleotides: TGTGCCAGCAGCTTGGAGACCGGGACAGGGTTGTCACCCCTCCACTTT. Residues: CASSLETGTGLSPLHF. The rearrangement links TRBV5-6 to TRBJ1-6; 9 nucleotides match TRBD1. The junction had 8 bases not matched to a gene; V was cut back by 0 bases and J by 10 bases. Per germline, CDR1 SGHDT and CDR2 YYEEEE. The CDR3 consists of 16 residues.

This clone has more than one count but fewer than ten. This chain joins TRBV5-6 and TRBJ2-7; weak D call: TRBD1 (6 bases). Per the germline V gene, CDR1 is SGHDT and CDR2 is YYEEEE. V gave up 3 bases and J gave up 3 bases, with 13 bases separating them. The CDR3 sequence is 14 residues long. As DNA, the CDR3 is TGTGCCAGCAGCTCCCGGGACATCAACTACGAGCAGTACTTC. Translating it yields CASSSRDINYEQYF. Full variable domain (remainder filled in from reference TRBV5-6 and TRBJ2-7): DAGVTQSPTHLIKTRGQQVTLRCSPKSGHDTVSWYQQALGQGPQFIFQYYEEEERQRGNFPDRFSGHQFPNYSSELNVNALLLGDSALYLCASSSRDINYEQYFGPGTRLTVT.

This chain links TRBV9 with TRBJ2-1, with 11 bases aligning to TRBD2. From germline, CDR1 is SGDLS and CDR2 YYNGEE. V trimming: 4 bases; J trimming: 5 bases; junction bases outside the gene matches: 5. The CDR3 is 15 residues long. CDR3 region: CASSPLAGGHNEQFF. The DNA for the CDR3 is TGTGCCAGCAGCCCCCTAGCGGGGGGCCACAATGAGCAGTTCTTC.

The gene calls are TRBV5-1 and TRBJ2-3; TRBD1 agrees at 8 bases. CDR1 SGHRS and CDR2 YFSETQ come from the germline V gene. The CDR3 has 15 residues. The V gene end was trimmed by 5 bases and the J gene end by 4 bases; junction bases not matched to a gene: 9. The CDR3 protein is CASSHPGQGADTQYF. The CDR3 DNA follows: TGCGCCAGCAGTCACCCAGGACAGGGCGCAGATACGCAGTATTTT.